The 25 T cell receptor beta chains below were found in one sample sequenced in a study of blood T cells in healthy people across ages. It was with a sample-barcoded 5' primer and a J-beta primer mix that a second PCR of roughly 7 to 12 cycles was run. Each CDR3 protein is one row after TCRdb ran MiXCR on the 5' RACE reads. The sample has 850,000 to 1,000,000 distinct CDR3 sequences, under 50% seen once. What was sequenced was blood. The receptors were gathered from a man aged 30 to 45 in good health.

The chain links TRBV20-1 to TRBJ2-3; TRBD2 is a possible D gene (5 bases). CDR1 is DFQATT, CDR2 SNEGSKA, per germline (reference sequence). The CDR3 extends over 14 amino acids. Trimming pared 4 bases from V and 2 bases from J, leaving 13 bases between. CDR3 DNA: TGCAGTGCTAAACCTGGAGGTCCCACAGATACGCAGTATTTT. It is translated as CSAKPGGPTDTQYF.

The V and J genes are TRBV7-2 and TRBJ2-5, with D hard to call. The J call is uncertain, as TRBJ2-7 better fits the DNA end. CDR3 length: 16 amino acids. Germline lookup yields CDR1 SGHTA and CDR2 FQGNSA. The DNA for the CDR3 is TGTGCCAGCAGCTTAAACCCCGTAGGTTTAGTCTACGAGCAGTACTTC. It specifies CASSLNPVGLVYEQYF.

Turning to this clonotype: One junction end does not reproduce the germline sequence, and a read error may be involved. The chain carries TRBV6-2 or TRBV6-3 and TRBJ1-1; 7 bases are shared with TRBD1. Looked up from germline, CDR1 is MNHEY and CDR2 is SVGEGT. This CDR3 has 15 residues. CDR3 sequence (DNA): TGTGCCAGCATCCTAGCAGGGGGACTGAACACTGGAGCTTTCTTT. This sequence encodes CASILAGGLNTGAFF.

In the case of this clonotype: Given a much more abundant clone one base away, this may be a read error. The chain recombines TRBV7-2 with TRBJ2-5; maybe TRBD2 (5 bases). The V end was cut by 5 bases, the J end by 11 bases, with 24 bases between. This CDR3 spans 15 amino acids. Per the germline V gene, CDR1 is SGHTA and CDR2 is FQGNSA. The CDR3 DNA sequence: TGTGCCAGCAGCACCACAGCGGCAGATTACAATGAGCAGTACTTC. It codes for CASSTTAADYNEQYF.

The chain joins TRBV3-1 to TRBJ2-2; D possibly corresponds to TRBD1 (5 bases). Trimming pared 4 bases from V and 5 bases from J, leaving 11 bases between. The V gene's germline CDR1 is LGHDT and CDR2 YNNKEL (reference sequence). CDR3 length equals 14 residues. The CDR3, as DNA: TGTGCCAGCAGCCGCCAAAGGGGAACCGGGGAGCTGTTTTTT. Protein sequence: CASSRQRGTGELFF.

In this sample, this clonotype turned up many times. The chain is built from TRBV4-2 and TRBJ2-7; TRBD1 might be the D (5 bases). V was shortened by 1 base and J by 3 bases, with 7 bases between the two germline ends. The length of the CDR3 is 13 residues. Germline V gives CDR1 LGHNA, CDR2 YNFKEQ. Written as DNA, the CDR3 is TGTGCCAGCAGCCAAGGGGGCGTCTACGAGCAGTACTTC. Translation gives CASSQGGVYEQYF.

This clonotype was seen more than once but under ten times. The rearrangement uses TRBV9 and TRBJ2-3; 13 nucleotides match TRBD2. The germline CDR1 and CDR2 sequences are SGDLS and YYNGEE. This CDR3 spans 19 amino acids. V lost 0 bases, J lost 1 base, and 8 bases stayed unmatched. Written as DNA, the CDR3 is TGTGCCAGCAGCGTAGGCACGCGACTAGCGGGGGGAGGCACAGATACGCAGTATTTT. Its protein is CASSVGTRLAGGGTDTQYF.

This clonotype was counted a few times. This may come from a read error, since a much larger clone is one base off. This rearrangement joins TRBV7-2 to TRBJ2-1; D could derive from TRBD1 or TRBD2 (6 bases each). The ends were cut back, 3 bases at V and 7 bases at J, with 16 bases in the middle. The CDR3 contains 15 residues. CDR1 is SGHTA and CDR2 is FQGNSA in the germline V gene. CDR3 region: CASSLSEGGRNEQFF. The CDR3 coding sequence is TGTGCCAGCAGCTTGAGCGAGGGGGGCCGGAATGAGCAGTTCTTC.

V gene TRBV4-1 combines with J gene TRBJ2-3; 7 bases match TRBD2. J lost 4 bases, V lost 4 bases, and 8 bases had no gene match. Looked up from germline, CDR1 is MGHRA and CDR2 is YSYEKL. CDR3 length: 15 residues. The CDR3 DNA sequence: TGCGCCAGCAGCCTAAGCGGGACTGCCGCAGATACGCAGTATTTT. It encodes CASSLSGTAADTQYF.

The rearrangement links TRBV20-1 to TRBJ2-7; TRBD1 matches at 8 bases. This CDR3 comprises 14 residues. The germline V gene encodes CDR1 DFQATT and CDR2 SNEGSKA (reference sequence). V was clipped by 6 bases and J by 3 bases; unmatched bases: 10. The CDR3 nucleotides are TGCAGTGCCACTCGACCGGGACAGGTCTACGAGCAGTACTTC. Protein sequence: CSATRPGQVYEQYF.

The rearrangement links TRBV5-5 to TRBJ2-1; TRBD2 aligns across 13 bases. V dropped 4 bases and J dropped 4; count of bases not matched to a gene: 5. The CDR3 runs 16 residues. Germline V lookup: CDR1 SGHKS, CDR2 YYEKEE (reference sequence). CDR3 DNA sequence: TGTGCCAGCAGCCCGGCACTAGCGGGGGGGTACAATGAGCAGTTCTTC. This codes for CASSPALAGGYNEQFF.

This chain joins TRBV3-1 and TRBJ2-1; 7 positions match TRBD2. CDR1 is LGHDT, CDR2 YNNKEL, per germline (reference sequence). CDR3 length equals 16 residues. V gave up 5 bases and J gave up 5 bases; unmatched junction bases: 12. Here the CDR3 DNA reads TGTGCCAGCAGCAAGAAGCGGGGTCACGACAACAATGAGCAGTTCTTC. Encoded protein: CASSKKRGHDNNEQFF.

The rearrangement joins TRBV18 to TRBJ1-1; D gene unclear. The V and J ends lost 2 bases and 0 bases respectively, with 4 bases between them. The germline gives CDR1 KGHSH, CDR2 LQKENI. This CDR3 is built from 13 residues. The CDR3 protein is CASSPEMNTEAFF. The CDR3 DNA sequence: TGTGCCAGCTCACCAGAGATGAACACTGAAGCTTTCTTT.

The chain joins TRBV20-1 to TRBJ2-1; perhaps TRBD2 as D (6 bases). Germline V lookup: CDR1 DFQATT, CDR2 SNEGSKA (reference sequence). The V gene lost 0 bases and the J gene lost 9 bases, with 9 bases spanning the gap. The CDR3 totals 12 residues. In nucleotides, the CDR3 is TGCAGTGCTAGAGACCCGGGGGTTGAGCAGTTCTTC. Its translation: CSARDPGVEQFF.

The genes are TRBV19 and TRBJ1-5; a weak D match, TRBD1 (6 bases). V lost 2 bases and J lost 6, with 14 bases in between. The CDR3 spans 15 residues. Germline loops: CDR1 LNHDA, CDR2 SQIVND (reference sequence). The CDR3 DNA sequence: TGTGCCAGTAGTATAACGCGGGGGGCGGGTCAGCCCCAGCATTTT. Translating gives CASSITRGAGQPQHF.

This chain connects TRBV6-1 to TRBJ1-4; D may be TRBD1 (6 bases). The CDR3 is 15 amino acids. Trimming took off 3 bases at V and 3 bases at J, with 11 bases between the two ends. Per the germline V gene, CDR1 is MNHNS and CDR2 is SASEGT. In nucleotides, the CDR3 is TGTGCCAGCAGTGACGGGGGGGCATCTAATGAAAAACTGTTTTTT. As protein: CASSDGGASNEKLFF.

V and J are TRBV7-9 and TRBJ2-1; 15 nucleotides align to TRBD2. Germline loops: CDR1 SEHNR, CDR2 FQNEAQ (reference sequence). With 6 bases clipped from V and 0 bases from J, the junction kept 12 bases outside the gene matches. The CDR3 is 20 residues long. In DNA form, the CDR3 reads TGTGCCAGCAGAACCCAGCCCGGGACTAGCGGGGGGAGCTCCTACAATGAGCAGTTCTTC. It specifies CASRTQPGTSGGSSYNEQFF. The whole variable domain, remainder taken from reference TRBV7-9 and TRBJ2-1, is DTGVSQNPRHKITKRGQNVTFRCDPISEHNRLYWYRQTLGQGPEFLTYFQNEAQLEKSRLLSDRFSAERPKGSFSTLEIQRTEQGDSAMYLCASRTQPGTSGGSSYNEQFFGPGTRLTVL.

The J gene is TRBJ2-5, the V gene TRBV29-1, with D perhaps given as TRBD1 or TRBD2 (6 bases each). The J call is doubtful: the DNA matches TRBJ2-1 better. Germline V gene lookup returns CDR1 SQVTM and CDR2 ANQGSEA. This CDR3 is built from 14 residues. The CDR3 DNA follows: TGCAGCGTTGGATTCAGGGGACTGCGAGAGACCCAGTTCTTC. Its protein is CSVGFRGLRETQFF.

This clonotype was seen only a few times. V gene TRBV18 combines with J gene TRBJ2-3; TRBD2 might be the D (5 bases). The CDR3 has 14 amino acids. Between the trimmed V and J ends, which lost 6 bases and 0 bases, there was a span of 10 bases. Germline V gene data show CDR1 as KGHSH and CDR2 as LQKENI. The CDR3 nucleotides read TGTGCCAGCTCCCCAGAGCGGAGCACAGATACGCAGTATTTT. Protein sequence: CASSPERSTDTQYF. The variable domain in full, with the rest retrieved from reference TRBV18 and TRBJ2-3, is NAGVMQNPRHLVRRRGQEARLRCSPMKGHSHVYWYRQLPEEGLKFMVYLQKENIIDESGMPKERFSAEFPKEGPSILRIQQVVRGDSAAYFCASSPERSTDTQYFGPGTRLTVL.

The V and J genes are TRBV7-2 and TRBJ2-7; 7 bases line up with TRBD2. The closer fit of TRBJ2-5 to the DNA end suggests the J call may be wrong. Looked up from germline, CDR1 is SGHTA and CDR2 is FQGNSA. CDR3 size: 14 residues. As DNA, the CDR3 is TGTGCCAGCAGCCCTCCGGGAGGCGGGGAGACCCAGTACTTC. This translates into CASSPPGGGETQYF.

This clonotype was counted between two and nine times. J is TRBJ2-1 and V is TRBV7-3; the match to TRBD2 covers 7 bases. The V segment lost 3 bases and the J segment 7 bases; nucleotides outside the gene matches: 12. CDR1 is SGHTA and CDR2 is FQGTGA in the germline V gene. This CDR3 region has 16 residues. The CDR3 region has the DNA TGTGCCAGCAGCTTCGGTGTTACGTCCGGGAGGAATGAGCAGTTCTTC. This encodes CASSFGVTSGRNEQFF.

CDR3 coding DNA: TGTGCCAGCAGCCCCCGGCAGGTGACTAACTATGGCTACACCTTC. Translation gives CASSPRQVTNYGYTF. The genes are TRBV16 and TRBJ1-2, with D uncertain. There are 15 residues in the CDR3. Germline CDR1 KGHSY, CDR2 FQNENV. V lost 4 bases to trimming and J lost 0 bases, with 12 bases between them.

This chain uses TRBV20-1 with TRBJ1-1, with D perhaps TRBD1 (6 bases). The CDR3 has 15 residues. From germline, CDR1 is DFQATT and CDR2 SNEGSKA (reference sequence). Trimming left V 3 bases short and J 1 base short, with 15 bases between. CDR3 amino acids: CSASQGRAGNTEAFF. The DNA for the CDR3 is TGCAGTGCTAGTCAGGGGAGAGCGGGGAACACTGAAGCTTTCTTT.

The chain has TRBV7-9 and TRBJ1-4; D is possibly TRBD1 (5 bases). The CDR3 totals 14 residues. Germline V lookup: CDR1 SEHNR, CDR2 FQNEAQ (reference sequence). V was shortened by 3 bases and J by 5 bases, with 10 bases between the two germline ends. The CDR3 DNA reads TGTGCCAGCAGCTTTTCCACAGGCAATGAAAAACTGTTTTTT. This codes for CASSFSTGNEKLFF.

CDR3 in amino acids: CASSLDGGGANEQFF. CDR3 nucleotide sequence: TGTGCCAGCAGCTTAGATGGCGGGGGGGCCAATGAGCAGTTCTTC. The chain couples TRBV7-3 to TRBJ2-1; the match to TRBD2 covers 9 bases. CDR1 is SGHTA, CDR2 FQGTGA, per germline. J was trimmed by 6 bases and V by 2 bases; bases with no gene match: 5. This CDR3 is 15 amino acids long.